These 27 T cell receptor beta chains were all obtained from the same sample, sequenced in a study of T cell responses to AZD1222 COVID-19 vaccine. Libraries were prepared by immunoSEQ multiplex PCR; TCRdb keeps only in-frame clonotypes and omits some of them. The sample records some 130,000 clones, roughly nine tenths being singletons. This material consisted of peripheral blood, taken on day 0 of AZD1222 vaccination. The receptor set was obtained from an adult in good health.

The CDR3 is CASSSTGGTGDTQYF. CDR3 coding DNA: TGTGCCAGCAGTAGTACGGGGGGGACAGGAGATACGCAGTATTTT. The rearrangement joins TRBV6-4 to TRBJ2-3; D could derive from TRBD1 or TRBD2 (8 bases each). There are 15 residues in the CDR3. CDR1 is MRHNA and CDR2 is SNTAGT in the germline V gene. V was pared by 5 bases and J by 5 bases, with 17 bases between.

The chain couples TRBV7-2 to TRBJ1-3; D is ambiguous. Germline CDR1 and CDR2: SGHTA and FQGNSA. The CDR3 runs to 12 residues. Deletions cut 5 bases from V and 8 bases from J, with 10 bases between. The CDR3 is CASSHNSHTIYF. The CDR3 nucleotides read TGTGCCAGCAGCCATAACAGCCACACCATATATTTT.

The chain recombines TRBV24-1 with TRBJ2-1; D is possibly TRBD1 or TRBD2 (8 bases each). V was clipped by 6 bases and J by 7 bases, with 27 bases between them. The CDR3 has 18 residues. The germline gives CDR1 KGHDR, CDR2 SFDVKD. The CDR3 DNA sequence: TGTGCCACCAGTCCGACAGGGGTCTTAGTCGGGAGGGAGAATGAGCAGTTCTTC. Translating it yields CATSPTGVLVGRENEQFF.

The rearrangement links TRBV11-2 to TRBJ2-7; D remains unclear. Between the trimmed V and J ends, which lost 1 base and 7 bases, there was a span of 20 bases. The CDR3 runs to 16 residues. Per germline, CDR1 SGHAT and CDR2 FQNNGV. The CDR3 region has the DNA TGTGCCAGCAGCTTAGCCCTCAGCCGTCTTGGGAAGGAGCAGTACTTC. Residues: CASSLALSRLGKEQYF.

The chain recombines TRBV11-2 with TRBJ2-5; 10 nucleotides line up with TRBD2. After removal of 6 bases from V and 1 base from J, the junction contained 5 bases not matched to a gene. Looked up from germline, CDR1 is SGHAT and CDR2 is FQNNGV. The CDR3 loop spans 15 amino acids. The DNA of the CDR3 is TGTGCCAGCAGAGGGAGCGGGAGGGCCCAAGAGACCCAGTACTTC. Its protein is CASRGSGRAQETQYF.

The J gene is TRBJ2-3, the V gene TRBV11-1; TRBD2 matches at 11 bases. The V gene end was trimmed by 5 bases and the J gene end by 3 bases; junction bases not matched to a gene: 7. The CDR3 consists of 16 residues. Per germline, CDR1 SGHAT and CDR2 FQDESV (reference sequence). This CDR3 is CASSPGTSGSTDTQYF. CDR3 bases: TGTGCCAGCAGCCCAGGGACTAGCGGTAGTACAGATACGCAGTATTTT.

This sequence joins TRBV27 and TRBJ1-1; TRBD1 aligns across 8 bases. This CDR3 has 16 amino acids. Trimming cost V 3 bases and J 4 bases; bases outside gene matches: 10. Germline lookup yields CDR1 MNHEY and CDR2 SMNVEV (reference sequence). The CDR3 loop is CASSFPAQGAATEAFF. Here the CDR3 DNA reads TGTGCCAGCAGTTTCCCCGCGCAGGGGGCGGCCACTGAAGCTTTCTTT.

CDR3 coding DNA: TGCGCCAGCAGCCAAGAAGCGGGAAGGGGCTACAATGAGCAGTTCTTC. The encoded protein is CASSQEAGRGYNEQFF. The V call is TRBV4-3, the J call TRBJ2-1; 7 bases are a match to TRBD2. J gave up 3 bases and V 0 bases, and 5 bases lay outside the gene matches. Germline V gene lookup returns CDR1 LGHNA and CDR2 YSLEER. The CDR3 contains 16 residues.

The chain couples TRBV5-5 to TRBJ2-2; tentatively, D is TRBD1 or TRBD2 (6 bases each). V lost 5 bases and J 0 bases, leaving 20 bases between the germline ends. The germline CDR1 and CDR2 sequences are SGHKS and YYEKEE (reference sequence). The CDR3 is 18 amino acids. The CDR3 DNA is TGTGCCAGCAGGCAGGGGACTCTACAGGTCTCGAACACCGGGGAGCTGTTTTTT. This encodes CASRQGTLQVSNTGELFF. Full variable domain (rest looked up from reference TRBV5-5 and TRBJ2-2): DAGVTQSPTHLIKTRGQQVTLRCSPISGHKSVSWYQQVLGQGPQFIFQYYEKEERGRGNFPDRFSARQFPNYSSELNVNALLLGDSALYLCASRQGTLQVSNTGELFFGEGSRLTVL.

The CDR3 sequence: CASSWGQGFSYEQYF. CDR3 in DNA: TGTGCCAGCAGTTGGGGACAGGGGTTCAGCTACGAGCAGTACTTC. The chain is built from TRBV6-5 and TRBJ2-7, with 10 bases lining up with TRBD1. This CDR3 is built from 15 residues. The germline V gene has CDR1 MNHEY and CDR2 SVGAGI. V shed 4 bases, J shed 3 bases, and the junction held 6 bases outside the gene matches.

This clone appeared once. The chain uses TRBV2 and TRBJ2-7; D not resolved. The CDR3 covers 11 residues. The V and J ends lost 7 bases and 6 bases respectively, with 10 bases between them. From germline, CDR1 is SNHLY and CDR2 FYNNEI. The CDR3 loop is CASMVMGEQYF. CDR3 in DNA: TGTGCCAGCATGGTAATGGGCGAGCAGTACTTC.

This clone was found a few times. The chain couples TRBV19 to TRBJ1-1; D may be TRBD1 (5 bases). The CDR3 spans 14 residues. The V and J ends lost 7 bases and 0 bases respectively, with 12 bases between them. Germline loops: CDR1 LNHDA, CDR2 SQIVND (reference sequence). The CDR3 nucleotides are TGTGCCAGTACCCCGGGCAGGGTGAACACTGAAGCTTTCTTT. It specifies CASTPGRVNTEAFF.

Written as DNA, the CDR3 is TGTGCCAGCAGCCCACCCCTCTGGGGGGTTAAAGAGACCCAGTACTTC. Protein sequence: CASSPPLWGVKETQYF. V usage is TRBV11-2 and J usage is TRBJ2-5; TRBD2 might be the D (6 bases). V was shortened by 5 bases and J by 3 bases, with 19 bases between the two germline ends. The CDR3 extends over 16 amino acids. CDR1 is SGHAT and CDR2 is FQNNGV in the germline V gene.

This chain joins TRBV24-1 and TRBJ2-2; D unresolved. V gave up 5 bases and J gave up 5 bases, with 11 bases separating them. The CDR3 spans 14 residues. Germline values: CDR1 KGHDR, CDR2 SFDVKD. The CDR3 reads CATSASSLTGELFF. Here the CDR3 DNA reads TGTGCCACCAGTGCCTCCAGTTTAACCGGGGAGCTGTTTTTT.

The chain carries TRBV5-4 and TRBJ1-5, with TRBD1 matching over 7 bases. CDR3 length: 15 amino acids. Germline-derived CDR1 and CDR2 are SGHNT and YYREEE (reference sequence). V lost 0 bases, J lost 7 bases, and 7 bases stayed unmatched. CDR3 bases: TGTGCCAGCAGCTTGGCCGGTGCAGGGGGGCAGCCCCAGCATTTT. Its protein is CASSLAGAGGQPQHF.

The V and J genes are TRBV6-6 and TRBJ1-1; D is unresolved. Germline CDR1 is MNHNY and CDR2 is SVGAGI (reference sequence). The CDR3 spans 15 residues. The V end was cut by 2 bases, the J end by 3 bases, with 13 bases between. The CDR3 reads CASSYEGRRDTEAFF. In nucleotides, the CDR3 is TGTGCCAGCAGTTACGAGGGCAGGAGGGACACTGAAGCTTTCTTT.

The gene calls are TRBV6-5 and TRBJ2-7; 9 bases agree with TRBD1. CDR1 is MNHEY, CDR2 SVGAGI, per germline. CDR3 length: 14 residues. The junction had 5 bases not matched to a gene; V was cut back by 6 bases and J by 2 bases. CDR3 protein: CASRNTGGAYEQYF. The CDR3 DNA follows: TGTGCCAGCAGAAACACAGGGGGCGCCTACGAGCAGTACTTC.

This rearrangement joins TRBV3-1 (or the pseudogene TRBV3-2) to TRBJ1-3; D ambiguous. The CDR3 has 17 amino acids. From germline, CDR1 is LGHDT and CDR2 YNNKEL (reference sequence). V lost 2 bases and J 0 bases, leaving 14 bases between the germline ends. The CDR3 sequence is CASSQNIGSSSGNTIYF. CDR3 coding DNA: TGTGCCAGCAGCCAAAATATAGGCTCTTCCTCTGGAAACACCATATATTTT.

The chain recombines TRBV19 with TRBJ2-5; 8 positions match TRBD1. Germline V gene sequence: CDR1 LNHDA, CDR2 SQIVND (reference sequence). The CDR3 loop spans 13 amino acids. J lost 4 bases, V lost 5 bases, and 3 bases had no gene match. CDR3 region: CASSSQGGETQYF. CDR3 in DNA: TGTGCCAGTAGTTCACAGGGGGGAGAGACCCAGTACTTC.

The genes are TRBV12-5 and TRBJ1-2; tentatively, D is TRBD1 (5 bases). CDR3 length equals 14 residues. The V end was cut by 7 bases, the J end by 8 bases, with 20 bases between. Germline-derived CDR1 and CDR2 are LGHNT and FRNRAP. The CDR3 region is CASVRSGGTGGYTF. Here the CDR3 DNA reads TGTGCTAGTGTTAGGTCCGGGGGTACCGGGGGCTACACCTTC.

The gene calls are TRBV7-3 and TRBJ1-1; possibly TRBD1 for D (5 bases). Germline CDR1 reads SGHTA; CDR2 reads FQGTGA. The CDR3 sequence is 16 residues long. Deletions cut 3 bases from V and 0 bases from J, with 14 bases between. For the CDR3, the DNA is TGTGCCAGCAGCTTCGGGACCCCCGGAATGAACACTGAAGCTTTCTTT. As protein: CASSFGTPGMNTEAFF.

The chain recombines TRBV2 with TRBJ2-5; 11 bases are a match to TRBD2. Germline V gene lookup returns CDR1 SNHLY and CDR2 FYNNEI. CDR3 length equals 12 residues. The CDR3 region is CVSGRVSETQYF. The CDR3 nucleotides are TGTGTTAGCGGGAGGGTATCGGAGACCCAGTACTTC.

CDR3 amino acids: CSSEEGLDSPLHF. The CDR3 DNA is TGCAGCTCAGAAGAGGGTCTGGATTCACCCCTCCACTTT. This chain links TRBV29-1 with TRBJ1-6; the D is unclear. V was shortened by 8 bases and J by 8 bases, with 16 bases between the two germline ends. The CDR3 is 13 residues long. Per the germline V gene, CDR1 is SQVTM and CDR2 is ANQGSEA.

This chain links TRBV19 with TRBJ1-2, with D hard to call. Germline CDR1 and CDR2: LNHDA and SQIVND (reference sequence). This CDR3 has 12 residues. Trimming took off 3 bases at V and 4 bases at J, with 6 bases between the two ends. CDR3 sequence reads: CASSMQVYGYTF. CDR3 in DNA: TGTGCCAGTAGTATGCAGGTCTATGGCTACACCTTC.

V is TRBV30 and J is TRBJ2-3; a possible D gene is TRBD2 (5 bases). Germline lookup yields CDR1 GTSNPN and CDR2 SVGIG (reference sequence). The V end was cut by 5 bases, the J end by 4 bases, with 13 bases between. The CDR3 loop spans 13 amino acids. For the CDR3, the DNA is TGTGCCTGGGCGGGCCTAAGCCCAGATACGCAGTATTTT. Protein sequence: CAWAGLSPDTQYF.

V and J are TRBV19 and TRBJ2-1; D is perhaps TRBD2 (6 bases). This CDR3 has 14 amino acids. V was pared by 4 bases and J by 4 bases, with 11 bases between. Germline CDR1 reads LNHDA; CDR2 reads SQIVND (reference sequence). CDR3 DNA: TGTGCCAGTAGTACTCTAGCGACATACAATGAGCAGTTCTTC. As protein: CASSTLATYNEQFF.

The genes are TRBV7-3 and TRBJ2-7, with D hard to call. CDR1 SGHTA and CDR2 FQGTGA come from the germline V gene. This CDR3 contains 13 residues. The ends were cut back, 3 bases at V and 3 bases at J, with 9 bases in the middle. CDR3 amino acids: CASSLGQHYEQYF. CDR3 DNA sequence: TGTGCCAGCAGCTTGGGTCAACACTACGAGCAGTACTTC.